This record looks at one TCR beta chain sequence and its context. Original analysis: How many nucleated cells were present was estimated from reference gene primer amplification. Clones were sequenced by immunoSEQ multiplex PCR, and TCRdb holds only the in-frame ones, with some missing. V and J calls and clone size come straight from that table; D and trimming were deduced from the DNA. The sample holds tens of thousands of clones, under 95% seen once. The data were taken from a study of blood T cell repertoires in COVID-19. Study-level background: The United States, Italy and Spain supplied acute and convalescent COVID-19 samples. Sample material is recorded as cDNA or gDNA derived from T cells, B-cell-depleted T cells, or PBMCs.

The sequenced sample was peripheral blood. This TCR derives from a human donor in a cohort sampled during active COVID-19.

CDR3 sequence (DNA): TGCGCCAGCAGCTTCAGCGGGAAAAGTTTAGAGACCCAGTACTTC. It yields the protein CASSFSGKSLETQYF. The chain couples TRBV5-1 to TRBJ2-5; 7 nucleotides agree with TRBD2. V was pared by 2 bases and J by 4 bases, with 8 bases of the junction left unmatched. The CDR3 sequence is 15 residues long. Germline CDR1 and CDR2: SGHRS and YFSETQ.